This TCR beta chain is from a study of blood T cell repertoires in COVID-19. On the study more broadly: Collection of acute and convalescent COVID-19 samples took place in the United States, Italy and Spain. PBMCs, B-cell-depleted T cells, or T cells were the source of the cDNA or gDNA that made up the material.

Per the authors' pipeline: Reference gene primers were amplified, and this amplification served to estimate nucleated cell counts. The method was immunoSEQ multiplex PCR; TCRdb's version includes in-frame clones alone and lacks a portion of them. V and J calls and clone size come straight from that table; D and trimming were deduced from the DNA. The sample holds 250,000 or so clones, 70% to 90% seen once. The source of this sequence is a man in his late teens or twenties with active or convalescent COVID-19. Material: peripheral blood.

The CDR3 sequence is CASSPGDRANSPLHF. For the CDR3, the DNA is TGTGCCAGCAGTCCGGGGGACAGGGCAAATTCACCCCTCCACTTT. The rearrangement links TRBV27 to TRBJ1-6; TRBD1 matches 9 bases. After removal of 5 bases from V and 7 bases from J, the junction contained 6 bases not matched to a gene. The germline V gene encodes CDR1 MNHEY and CDR2 SMNVEV (reference sequence). The CDR3 spans 15 residues.